The rows below give T cell receptor beta chains drawn from one sample of a study of blood T cell repertoires in COVID-19. Only in-frame clones appear in the TCRdb table, and some are missing; sequencing was by immunoSEQ multiplex PCR. The repertoire consists of hundreds of thousands of clones, with about nine tenths occurring once and the leading ten covering around 4.6%. Sequencing used PBMCs or T cells enriched from blood (not recorded which). The receptors stem from a man aged 25 to 40 who had recovered from COVID-19. CDR3s include the opening cysteine and the closing phenylalanine or tryptophan. D genes are given only for firm matches. Clone size is shown for a subset of rows, as once, few, many or a class of expanded clone.

clone_size	v_call	j_call	d_call	cdr3_aa	cdr3_nt
NA	TRBV30	TRBJ1-1	NA	CAWSGDSRTEAFF	TGTGCCTGGAGTGGAGACAGTCGGACTGAAGCTTTCTTT
NA	TRBV11-2	TRBJ2-7	TRBD2	CASSLFSSGISYEQYF	TGTGCCAGCAGCTTATTTTCTAGCGGGATCTCCTACGAGCAGTACTTC
few	TRBV7-9	TRBJ2-2	NA	CASSISAPGGELFF	TGTGCCAGCAGTATATCTGCCCCGGGCGGGGAGCTGTTTTTT
once	TRBV6-4	TRBJ2-5	NA	CASSDSPEETQYF	TGTGCCAGCAGTGACTCTCCTGAGGAAACCCAGTACTTC
NA	TRBV14	TRBJ1-3	NA	CASRPTGSSGNTIYF	TGTGCCAGCAGACCTACAGGTAGCTCTGGAAACACCATATATTTT
NA	TRBV2	TRBJ1-2	NA	CASNQGQSVLGYTF	TGTGCCAGCAACCAAGGACAGTCCGTTTTAGGCTACACCTTC
NA	TRBV27	TRBJ1-4	NA	CASSSQWANEKLFF	TGTGCCAGCAGTTCGCAGTGGGCGAATGAAAAACTGTTTTTT
NA	TRBV30	TRBJ2-7	NA	CAWSLGGGSYEQYF	TGTGCCTGGAGTTTAGGGGGGGGGAGCTACGAGCAGTACTTC
NA	TRBV7-2	TRBJ2-5	TRBD2	CASSFTGGGETQYF	TGTGCCAGCAGCTTCACGGGAGGAGGAGAGACCCAGTACTTC
NA	TRBV16	TRBJ1-2	TRBD1	CASSGQGEAYGYTF	TGTGCCAGCAGCGGACAGGGGGAGGCCTATGGCTACACCTTC
NA	TRBV3-1/TRBV3-2	TRBJ1-5	TRBD1	CASSPQGGSYNQPQHF	TGTGCCAGCAGCCCACAGGGGGGGAGTTACAATCAGCCCCAGCATTTT
NA	TRBV4-1	TRBJ2-1	TRBD2	CASSQSHGGNEQFF	TGCGCCAGCAGCCAATCACACGGGGGGAATGAGCAGTTCTTC
NA	TRBV7-7	TRBJ2-1	TRBD2	CASSSLAGGTYNEQFF	TGTGCTAGCAGCTCATTAGCGGGGGGAACCTACAATGAGCAGTTCTTC
NA	TRBV29-1	TRBJ2-1	TRBD1	CSEVRGYNEQFF	TGCAGCGAGGTCAGGGGGTACAATGAGCAGTTCTTC
NA	TRBV28	TRBJ1-5	NA	CASSSPTGLREPQHF	TGTGCCAGCAGTAGCCCAACAGGGCTCCGGGAGCCCCAGCATTTT
NA	TRBV12-3/TRBV12-4	TRBJ2-1	NA	CASSFTYHNEQFF	TGTGCCAGCAGTTTTACCTATCACAATGAGCAGTTCTTC
NA	TRBV28	TRBJ2-7	TRBD2	CASSLDRRTGGYEQYF	TGTGCCAGCAGTTTGGACCGCCGGACGGGGGGGTACGAGCAGTACTTC
NA	TRBV9	TRBJ1-1	NA	CASSVVGGNTEAFF	TGTGCCAGCAGCGTAGTAGGAGGGAACACTGAAGCTTTCTTT
NA	TRBV18	TRBJ2-7	NA	CASSSQGGYEQYF	TGTGCCAGCTCATCTCAGGGTGGCTACGAGCAGTACTTC
NA	TRBV30	TRBJ2-1	NA	CAWAALREQFF	TGTGCCTGGGCGGCCCTCCGGGAGCAGTTCTTC
NA	TRBV20-1	TRBJ2-7	NA	CSASPPDNYEQYF	TGCAGTGCTAGTCCCCCGGACAACTACGAGCAGTACTTC
few	TRBV6-5	TRBJ2-1	NA	CASRGLIEQFF	TGTGCCAGCAGGGGGCTTATTGAGCAGTTCTTC